Listed below are T cell receptor beta chains from one sample, sequenced in a study of blood T cells in healthy people across ages. Each CDR3 protein is one row after TCRdb ran MiXCR on the 5' RACE reads. This table has over 1.5 million distinct CDR3 sequences, around half appearing once. The sequencing sample was made of blood. These receptors were obtained from a woman in her forties in good health. Each CDR3 is given with its conserved first and last residue. A D gene is named only where the DNA matches it firmly. The listing skips clone size in some rows; elsewhere it reads once, few, many or a size class.

TRBV7-2	TRBJ2-1	-	-	CASSLQTSWSSYNEQFF	TGTGCCAGCAGCCTCCAGACCTCATGGAGCTCCTACAATGAGCAGTTCTTC
TRBV10-1	TRBJ2-7	-	-	CASSELRAPYEQYF	TGCGCCAGCAGTGAGCTTCGGGCCCCGTACGAGCAGTACTTC
TRBV7-2	TRBJ2-1	-	-	CASSPRGIPYNEQFF	TGTGCCAGCAGCCCTCGCGGCATTCCCTACAATGAGCAGTTCTTC
TRBV5-1	TRBJ1-4	TRBD1	few	CASSLDRVSEKLFF	TGTGCCAGCAGCCTCGACAGGGTTAGCGAAAAACTGTTTTTT
TRBV6-2/TRBV6-3	TRBJ2-7	TRBD1	-	CASSYSSETGDSEQYF	TGTGCCAGCAGTTACTCGAGCGAGACAGGGGATAGCGAGCAGTACTTC
TRBV11-2	TRBJ1-4	-	once	CASSLAGSGLTNEKLFF	TGTGCCAGCAGCTTAGCGGGATCAGGGCTTACTAATGAAAAACTGTTTTTT
TRBV27	TRBJ1-2	-	few	CASSFGTGLYGYTF	TGTGCCAGCAGTTTCGGGACGGGTCTCTATGGCTACACCTTC
TRBV7-9	TRBJ2-1	TRBD2	many	CASSLIGGSSYNEQFF	TGTGCCAGCAGCTTGATCGGGGGGAGCTCCTACAATGAGCAGTTCTTC
TRBV7-2	TRBJ2-7	-	few	CASSEIPRYEQYF	TGTGCCAGCAGTGAGATACCCCGGTACGAGCAGTACTTC
TRBV6-5	TRBJ1-2	TRBD1	-	CASSYVQNPGQATNYGYTF	TGTGCCAGCAGTTACGTCCAAAACCCGGGACAGGCTACCAACTATGGCTACACCTTC
TRBV20-1	TRBJ1-2	TRBD1	-	CSAAHPGQGRSGYTF	TGCAGTGCCGCTCACCCGGGACAGGGTCGGAGTGGCTACACCTTC
TRBV13	TRBJ1-2	TRBD1	once	CASSARGGWGYTF	TGTGCCAGCAGTGCAAGAGGGGGCTGGGGCTACACCTTC
TRBV6-2/TRBV6-3	TRBJ1-1	-	-	CASISRGGVVTEAFF	TGTGCCAGCATCTCCCGGGGAGGGGTAGTCACTGAAGCTTTCTTT
TRBV7-2	TRBJ2-7	-	few	CASSFRQTGEQYF	TGTGCCAGCAGCTTCCGTCAAACAGGGGAGCAGTACTTC
TRBV6-5	TRBJ1-5	-	many	CASSRGRIANQPQHF	TGTGCCAGCAGCAGAGGAAGGATCGCGAATCAGCCCCAGCATTTT
TRBV5-1	TRBJ2-7	-	-	CASSLDGGPGSYEQYF	TGCGCCAGCAGCTTGGATGGGGGTCCAGGATCCTACGAGCAGTACTTC
TRBV7-8	TRBJ2-5	TRBD2	few	CASSLSLAGQETQYF	TGTGCCAGCAGCTTATCGCTAGCGGGACAAGAGACCCAGTACTTC
TRBV29-1	TRBJ2-3	-	many	CSVEGMRGSRDTQYF	TGCAGCGTTGAGGGCATGAGAGGAAGCAGAGATACGCAGTATTTT
TRBV7-2	TRBJ2-7	-	few	CASSPGQISSYEQYF	TGTGCCAGCAGCCCCGGACAGATTAGCTCCTACGAGCAGTACTTC
TRBV2	TRBJ1-2	-	-	CASSRPGFTF	TGTGCCAGCAGTCGCCCGGGTTTCACCTTC
TRBV6-2/TRBV6-3	TRBJ1-1	-	few	CASRSSGSVLNTEAFF	TGTGCCAGCAGATCCTCAGGGTCAGTGCTGAACACTGAAGCTTTCTTT
TRBV5-5	TRBJ2-7	-	few	CASSPLGGGNYEQYF	TGTGCCAGCAGCCCCCTCGGAGGGGGAAATTACGAGCAGTACTTC
TRBV7-2	TRBJ1-1	-	-	CASSLAEGGTEAFF	TGTGCCAGCAGCTTAGCCGAGGGAGGGACTGAAGCTTTCTTT
TRBV27	TRBJ2-7	TRBD1	-	CASSPRPGGNEQYF	TGTGCCAGCAGTCCCCGACCAGGGGGAAACGAGCAGTACTTC
TRBV24-1	TRBJ2-3	-	-	CATSDFGREDTQYF	TGTGCCACCAGTGATTTCGGTAGAGAAGATACGCAGTATTTT
TRBV28	TRBJ2-7	-	-	CASSLWRGPKPYEQYF	TGTGCCAGCAGTTTATGGCGGGGTCCCAAGCCGTACGAGCAGTACTTC
TRBV2	TRBJ2-7	-	few	CASNPGEGYEQYF	TGTGCCAGCAACCCAGGGGAGGGGTACGAGCAGTACTTC
TRBV5-1	TRBJ2-3	-	-	CASSLAGVSSTDTQYF	TGCGCCAGCAGCTTGGCCGGGGTGTCTAGCACAGATACGCAGTATTTT
TRBV27	TRBJ1-2	TRBD1	-	CASRPIGGGYGYTF	TGTGCCAGCAGGCCAATAGGGGGCGGCTATGGCTACACCTTC
TRBV5-1	TRBJ2-5	-	-	CASSLVARIGTPLETQYF	TGCGCCAGCAGCTTGGTGGCTCGGATTGGGACGCCCTTGGAGACCCAGTACTTC
TRBV7-9	TRBJ2-3	-	-	CASSLNVVLTDTQYF	TGTGCCAGCAGCTTAAACGTGGTGCTCACAGATACGCAGTATTTT
TRBV2	TRBJ2-5	-	few	CASRLGLAYQETQYF	TGTGCCAGCAGGCTGGGACTCGCGTACCAAGAGACCCAGTACTTC
TRBV20-1	TRBJ2-7	TRBD2	many	CSATSGGTYEQYF	TGCAGTGCTACTAGCGGGGGGACCTACGAGCAGTACTTC
TRBV6-2/TRBV6-3	TRBJ2-5	TRBD2	-	CASSTSSGGAEETQYF	TGTGCCAGCAGTACCTCAAGCGGGGGGGCCGAAGAGACCCAGTACTTC
TRBV11-3	TRBJ2-1	TRBD1	-	CASSLRQGIGEQFF	TGTGCCAGCAGCTTGAGACAGGGGATAGGTGAGCAGTTCTTC
TRBV5-6	TRBJ2-5	TRBD2	few	CASSLDGSGGHQETQYF	TGTGCCAGCAGCTTGGATGGTAGCGGGGGCCACCAAGAGACCCAGTACTTC
TRBV3-1	TRBJ2-3	-	-	CASSQEGSGVEPTDTQYF	TGTGCCAGCAGCCAAGAAGGCTCAGGGGTTGAACCGACAGATACGCAGTATTTT
TRBV6-5	TRBJ2-1	TRBD1	-	CASSLSAGTGVYNEQFF	TGTGCCAGCAGTTTATCCGCCGGGACAGGGGTCTACAATGAGCAGTTCTTC
TRBV10-2	TRBJ1-4	-	-	CASRRLMSEKLFF	TGCGCCAGCAGAAGGCTAATGAGTGAAAAACTGTTTTTT
TRBV4-3	TRBJ2-5	TRBD1	few	CASSQDDRGPETQYF	TGCGCCAGCAGCCAAGACGACAGGGGGCCGGAGACCCAGTACTTC
TRBV20-1	TRBJ2-7	-	-	CSAGVPTGAYEQYF	TGCAGTGCTGGAGTTCCCACTGGGGCCTACGAGCAGTACTTC
TRBV5-1	TRBJ1-6	TRBD1	few	CASSPGDRGNSPLHF	TGCGCCAGCAGCCCGGGGGACAGGGGTAATTCACCCCTCCACTTT
TRBV14	TRBJ2-7	TRBD2	-	CAGSQWSGGDQYF	TGTGCCGGCAGCCAATGGTCGGGGGGTGATCAGTACTTC
TRBV7-2	TRBJ2-5	TRBD2	few	CASSSGGERTQYF	TGTGCCAGCAGCTCCGGGGGGGAGAGGACCCAGTACTTC
TRBV7-2	TRBJ2-5	TRBD1	-	CASNLRTGTETQYF	TGTGCCAGCAACCTACGGACAGGGACGGAGACCCAGTACTTC
TRBV14	TRBJ2-3	-	-	CASSTGRTGGTDTQYF	TGTGCCAGCAGCACAGGACGGACCGGGGGCACAGATACGCAGTATTTT
TRBV5-1	TRBJ2-3	-	-	CASRWAPTDTQYF	TGCGCCAGCAGGTGGGCCCCCACAGATACGCAGTATTTT
TRBV6-5	TRBJ1-2	-	few	CASSYRQSRYGYTF	TGTGCCAGCAGTTACCGACAGTCGAGGTATGGCTACACCTTC
TRBV7-2	TRBJ2-7	TRBD2	-	CASSWTGHRLAARGEQYF	TGTGCCAGCAGTTGGACGGGACATCGACTAGCGGCACGGGGCGAGCAGTACTTC
TRBV7-2	TRBJ2-5	-	-	CASSLTPRGTQYF	TGTGCCAGCAGCTTGACCCCCAGGGGGACCCAGTACTTC
TRBV10-2	TRBJ2-1	-	-	CASSDNTRAYEQFF	TGCGCCAGCAGTGATAATACGAGGGCCTATGAGCAGTTCTTC
TRBV11-2	TRBJ2-5	TRBD2	-	CASSLALAGRQETQYF	TGTGCCAGCAGCTTAGCACTAGCGGGTCGTCAAGAGACCCAGTACTTC
TRBV20-1	TRBJ1-6	-	-	CSALGVSPLHF	TGCAGTGCTCTAGGGGTTTCACCCCTCCACTTT
TRBV28	TRBJ2-5	-	-	CASSLRGLGTQYF	TGTGCCAGCAGTTTGCGAGGGTTGGGGACCCAGTACTTC
TRBV7-2	TRBJ2-3	TRBD2	-	CASSFGGTSGGASDTQYF	TGTGCCAGCAGCTTCGGCGGGACTAGCGGGGGGGCATCAGATACGCAGTATTTT
TRBV6-2/TRBV6-3	TRBJ2-1	-	-	CASSYPTVDNEQFF	TGTGCCAGCAGTTACCCTACCGTAGACAATGAGCAGTTCTTC
TRBV27	TRBJ1-1	-	-	CASSLLRGQAFF	TGTGCCAGCAGTTTATTGCGCGGCCAAGCTTTCTTT
TRBV28	TRBJ2-5	-	once	CASSFQGIPQETQYF	TGTGCCAGCAGTTTTCAGGGTATCCCCCAAGAGACCCAGTACTTC
TRBV9	TRBJ2-3	TRBD1	-	CASTHHDRVSTDTQYF	TGTGCCAGCACCCATCACGACAGGGTGAGCACAGATACGCAGTATTTT